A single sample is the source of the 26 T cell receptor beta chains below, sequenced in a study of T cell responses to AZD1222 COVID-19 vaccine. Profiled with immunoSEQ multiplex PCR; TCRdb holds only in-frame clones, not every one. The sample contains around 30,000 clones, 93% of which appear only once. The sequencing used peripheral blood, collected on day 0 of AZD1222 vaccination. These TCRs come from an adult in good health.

CDR3 protein: CASSQETGGNTDTQYF. CDR3 bases: TGTGCCAGCAGCCAAGAAACAGGGGGTAACACAGATACGCAGTATTTT. This chain links TRBV3-1 (or the pseudogene TRBV3-2) with TRBJ2-3; TRBD1 agrees at 8 bases. Trimming took 0 bases from V and 2 from J; bases not matched to a gene: 4. The CDR3 sequence is 16 residues long. CDR1 and CDR2 (germline): LGHDT, YNNKEL (reference sequence).

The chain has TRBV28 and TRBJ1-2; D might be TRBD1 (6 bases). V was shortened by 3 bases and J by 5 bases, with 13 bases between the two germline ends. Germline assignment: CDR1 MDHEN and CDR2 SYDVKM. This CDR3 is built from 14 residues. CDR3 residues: CASSLRGELYGYTF. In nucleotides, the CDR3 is TGTGCCAGCAGTTTGAGGGGGGAGCTATATGGCTACACCTTC.

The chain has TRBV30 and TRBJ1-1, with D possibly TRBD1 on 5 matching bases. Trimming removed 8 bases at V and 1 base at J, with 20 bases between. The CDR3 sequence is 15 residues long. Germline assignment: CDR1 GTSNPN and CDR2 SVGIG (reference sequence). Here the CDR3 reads CARAHTGTPNTEAFF. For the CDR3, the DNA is TGTGCCAGAGCCCATACCGGGACTCCGAACACTGAAGCTTTCTTT. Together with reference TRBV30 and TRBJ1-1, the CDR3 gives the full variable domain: SQTIHQWPATLVQPVGSPLSLECTVEGTSNPNLYWYRQAAGRGLQLLFYSVGIGQISSEVPQNLSASRPQDRQFILSSKKLLLSDSGFYLCARAHTGTPNTEAFFGQGTRLTVV.

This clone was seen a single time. DNA of the CDR3: TGTGCCAGCAGCGATTATAGCTCTGGGGCCAACGTCCTGACTTTC. This sequence encodes CASSDYSSGANVLTF. V is TRBV6-5 and J is TRBJ2-6, with unresolved D. Trimming stripped 6 bases from V and 0 bases from J, with 9 bases between. There are 15 residues in the CDR3. Per the germline V gene, CDR1 is MNHEY and CDR2 is SVGAGI.

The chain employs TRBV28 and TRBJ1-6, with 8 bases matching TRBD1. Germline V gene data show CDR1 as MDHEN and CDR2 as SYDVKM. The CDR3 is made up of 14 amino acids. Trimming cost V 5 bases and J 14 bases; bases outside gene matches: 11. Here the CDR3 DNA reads TGTGCCAGCAGTACCGGACAGGGAGTGGAGGCCCTCCACTTT. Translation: CASSTGQGVEALHF. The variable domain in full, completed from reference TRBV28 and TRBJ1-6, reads DVKVTQSSRYLVKRTGEKVFLECVQDMDHENMFWYRQDPGLGLRLIYFSYDVKMKEKGDIPEGYSVSREKKERFSLILESASTNQTSMYLCASSTGQGVEALHFGNGTRLTVT.

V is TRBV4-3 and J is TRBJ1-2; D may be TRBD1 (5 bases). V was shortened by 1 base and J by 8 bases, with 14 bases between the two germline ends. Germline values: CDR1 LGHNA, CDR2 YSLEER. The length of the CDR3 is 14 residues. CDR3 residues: CASSQGGRVKGYTF. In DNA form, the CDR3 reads TGCGCCAGCAGCCAAGGGGGCAGGGTTAAAGGCTACACCTTC.

CDR3 sequence reads: CAWGAAVNEQFF. In nucleotides, the CDR3 is TGTGCCTGGGGGGCCGCAGTCAATGAGCAGTTCTTC. The chain joins TRBV30 to TRBJ2-1, with TRBD1 as a possible D gene (5 bases). The V gene's germline CDR1 is GTSNPN and CDR2 SVGIG (reference sequence). This CDR3 contains 12 residues. V was clipped by 5 bases and J by 6 bases, with 11 bases between them.

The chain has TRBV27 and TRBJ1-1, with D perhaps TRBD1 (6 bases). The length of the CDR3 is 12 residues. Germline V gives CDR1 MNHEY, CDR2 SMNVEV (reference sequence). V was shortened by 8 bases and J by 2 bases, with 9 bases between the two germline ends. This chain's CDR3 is CASWTDNTEAFF. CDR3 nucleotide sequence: TGTGCCAGCTGGACAGATAACACTGAAGCTTTCTTT.

For the CDR3, the DNA is TGTGCCAGCAGCCCGCGCAGGGGTAAGCAGCCCCAGCATTTT. Its protein product is CASSPRRGKQPQHF. The chain carries TRBV7-8 and TRBJ1-5; tentative D call: TRBD1 (6 bases). Trimming took off 5 bases at V and 7 bases at J, with 15 bases between the two ends. The germline V gene has CDR1 SGHVS and CDR2 FQNEAQ. There are 14 residues in the CDR3.

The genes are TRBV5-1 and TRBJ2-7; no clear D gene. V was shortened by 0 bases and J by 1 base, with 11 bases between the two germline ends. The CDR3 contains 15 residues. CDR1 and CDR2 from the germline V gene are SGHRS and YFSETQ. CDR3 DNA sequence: TGCGCCAGCAGCTTGGGACTCGATCCTTCCTACGAGCAGTACTTC. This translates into CASSLGLDPSYEQYF.

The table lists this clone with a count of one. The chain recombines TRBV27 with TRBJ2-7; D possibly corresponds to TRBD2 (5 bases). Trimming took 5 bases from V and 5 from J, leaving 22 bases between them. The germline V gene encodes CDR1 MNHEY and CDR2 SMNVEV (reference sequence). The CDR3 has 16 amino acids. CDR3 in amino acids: CASSPTDFSTNDEQYF. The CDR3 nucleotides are TGTGCCAGCAGTCCCACGGACTTTTCTACCAATGACGAGCAGTACTTC.

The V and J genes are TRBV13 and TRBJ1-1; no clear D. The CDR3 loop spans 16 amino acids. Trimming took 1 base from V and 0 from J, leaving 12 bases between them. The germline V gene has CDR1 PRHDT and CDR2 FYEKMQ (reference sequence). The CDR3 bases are TGTGCCAGCAGCTTAGCCAGGAAAGGGTTGAACACTGAAGCTTTCTTT. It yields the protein CASSLARKGLNTEAFF.

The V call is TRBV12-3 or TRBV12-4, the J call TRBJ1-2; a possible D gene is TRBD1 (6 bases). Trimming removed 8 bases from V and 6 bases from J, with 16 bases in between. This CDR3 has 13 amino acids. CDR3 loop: CASGPGESDGYTF. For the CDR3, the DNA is TGTGCCAGCGGACCAGGGGAAAGTGATGGCTACACCTTC.

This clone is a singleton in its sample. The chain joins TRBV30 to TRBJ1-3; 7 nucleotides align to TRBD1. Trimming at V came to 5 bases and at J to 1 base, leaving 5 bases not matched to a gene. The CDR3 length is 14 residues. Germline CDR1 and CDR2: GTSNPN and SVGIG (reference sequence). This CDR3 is CAWEQGISGNTIYF. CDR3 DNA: TGTGCCTGGGAACAGGGGATATCTGGAAACACCATATATTTT. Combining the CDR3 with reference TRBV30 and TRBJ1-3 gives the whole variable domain SQTIHQWPATLVQPVGSPLSLECTVEGTSNPNLYWYRQAAGRGLQLLFYSVGIGQISSEVPQNLSASRPQDRQFILSSKKLLLSDSGFYLCAWEQGISGNTIYFGEGSWLTVV.

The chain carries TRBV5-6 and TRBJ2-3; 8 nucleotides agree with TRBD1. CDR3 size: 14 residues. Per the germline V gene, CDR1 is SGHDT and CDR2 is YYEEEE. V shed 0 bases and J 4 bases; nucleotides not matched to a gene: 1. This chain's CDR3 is CASSLEQGADTQYF. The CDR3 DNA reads TGTGCCAGCAGCTTGGAACAGGGGGCAGATACGCAGTATTTT.

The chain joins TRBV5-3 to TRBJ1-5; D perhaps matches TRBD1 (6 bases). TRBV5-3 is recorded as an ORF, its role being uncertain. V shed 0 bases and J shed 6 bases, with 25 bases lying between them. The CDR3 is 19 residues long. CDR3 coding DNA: TGTGCCAGAAGCTTGGCCAGAGGCGAGGGGGGCGGGGAGTGTCAGCCCCAGCATTTT. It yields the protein CARSLARGEGGGECQPQHF.

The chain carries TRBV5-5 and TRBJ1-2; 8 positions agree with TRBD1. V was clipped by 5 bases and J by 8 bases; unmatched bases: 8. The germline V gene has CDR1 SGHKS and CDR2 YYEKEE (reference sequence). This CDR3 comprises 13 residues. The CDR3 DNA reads TGTGCCAGCAGTTTACCAGGGGGCGCGGGCTACACCTTC. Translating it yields CASSLPGGAGYTF.

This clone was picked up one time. Here the CDR3 DNA reads TGTGCCAGCAGTTACTCCCCTGGGGAGACCCAGTACTTC. This sequence encodes CASSYSPGETQYF. The chain combines TRBV6-5 with TRBJ2-5; D uncertain. The V gene's germline CDR1 is MNHEY and CDR2 SVGAGI. The CDR3 extends over 13 amino acids. Trimming cost V 0 bases and J 5 bases, with 7 bases left between them.

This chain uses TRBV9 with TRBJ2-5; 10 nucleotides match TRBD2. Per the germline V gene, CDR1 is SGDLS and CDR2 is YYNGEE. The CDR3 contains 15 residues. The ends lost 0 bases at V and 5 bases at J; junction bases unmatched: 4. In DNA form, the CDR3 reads TGTGCCAGCAGCGTAGTGGGACTAGCGTCGGAGACCCAGTACTTC. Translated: CASSVVGLASETQYF.

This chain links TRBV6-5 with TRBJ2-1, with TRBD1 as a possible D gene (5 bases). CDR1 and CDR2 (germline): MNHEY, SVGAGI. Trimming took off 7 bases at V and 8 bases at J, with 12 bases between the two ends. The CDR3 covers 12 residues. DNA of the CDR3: TGTGCCAGCACTTCAGGGTTGGATGAGCAGTTCTTC. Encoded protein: CASTSGLDEQFF.

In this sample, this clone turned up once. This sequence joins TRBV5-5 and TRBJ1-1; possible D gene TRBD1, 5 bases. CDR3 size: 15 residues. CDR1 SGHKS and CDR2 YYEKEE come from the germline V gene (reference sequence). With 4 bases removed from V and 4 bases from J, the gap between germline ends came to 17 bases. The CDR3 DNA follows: TGTGCCAGCAGCGATGATCCGGGACTGGGCACTGAAGCTTTCTTT. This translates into CASSDDPGLGTEAFF.

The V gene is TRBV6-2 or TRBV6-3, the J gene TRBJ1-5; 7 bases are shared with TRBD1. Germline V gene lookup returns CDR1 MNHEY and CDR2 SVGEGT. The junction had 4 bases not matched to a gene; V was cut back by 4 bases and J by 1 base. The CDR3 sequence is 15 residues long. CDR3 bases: TGTGCCAGCAGTTCCAGGGGGATGAGCAATCAGCCCCAGCATTTT. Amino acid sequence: CASSSRGMSNQPQHF.

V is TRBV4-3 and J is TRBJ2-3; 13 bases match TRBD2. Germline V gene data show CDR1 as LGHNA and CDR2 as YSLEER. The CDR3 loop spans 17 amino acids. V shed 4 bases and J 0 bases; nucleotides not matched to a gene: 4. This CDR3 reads CASSPWTSGRSTDTQYF. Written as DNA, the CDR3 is TGCGCCAGCAGCCCTTGGACTAGCGGGAGAAGCACAGATACGCAGTATTTT.

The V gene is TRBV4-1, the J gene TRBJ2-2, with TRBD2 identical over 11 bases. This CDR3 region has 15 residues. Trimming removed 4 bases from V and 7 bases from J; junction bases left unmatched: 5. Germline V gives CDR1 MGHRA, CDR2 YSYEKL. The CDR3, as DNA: TGCGCCAGCAGCCTATTAGCGGGGGGGCTCGGGGAGCTGTTTTTT. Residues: CASSLLAGGLGELFF.

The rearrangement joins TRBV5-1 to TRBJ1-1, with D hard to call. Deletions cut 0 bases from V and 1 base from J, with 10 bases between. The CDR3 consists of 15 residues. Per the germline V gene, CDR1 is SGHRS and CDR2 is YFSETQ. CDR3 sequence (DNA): TGCGCCAGCAGCTTGGTAGGTTTTGAGAACACTGAAGCTTTCTTT. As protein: CASSLVGFENTEAFF.

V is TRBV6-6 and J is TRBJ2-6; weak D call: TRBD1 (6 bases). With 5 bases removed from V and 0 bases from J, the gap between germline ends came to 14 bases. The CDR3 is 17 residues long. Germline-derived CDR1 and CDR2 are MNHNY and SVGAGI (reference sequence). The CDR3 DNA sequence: TGTGCCAGCAGTCCTAATAGACAGGACTCTGGGGCCAACGTCCTGACTTTC. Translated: CASSPNRQDSGANVLTF.